The 13 T cell receptor beta chains below were found in one sample sequenced in a study of blood T cell repertoires in COVID-19. Here immunoSEQ multiplex PCR was the method, and the copy in TCRdb shows in-frame clones only, minus some. The sample holds under 110,000 clones, approximately 92% seen once. The sample consisted of peripheral blood. These receptors were taken from a man aged 50-60 years with active COVID-19.

The chain uses TRBV7-9 and TRBJ2-1; 10 nucleotides align to TRBD1. CDR1 and CDR2 (germline): SEHNR, FQNEAQ (reference sequence). The CDR3 loop spans 13 amino acids. V lost 10 bases to trimming and J lost 8 bases; unmatched junction nucleotides: 8. The CDR3 DNA reads TGTGCCACCAAGGGACAGGGGATGGATGAGCAGTTCTTC. Translating it yields CATKGQGMDEQFF.

J is TRBJ1-1 and V is TRBV30; D gene ambiguous. V was pared by 5 bases and J by 4 bases, with 11 bases between. Germline CDR1 is GTSNPN and CDR2 is SVGIG (reference sequence). This CDR3 region has 12 residues. The DNA for the CDR3 is TGTGCCTGGGGTGCAGGTGTCACTGAAGCTTTCTTT. This translates into CAWGAGVTEAFF.

This clone was observed a handful of times. The V gene is TRBV12-3 or TRBV12-4, the J gene TRBJ1-4; D unresolved. The V and J ends lost 4 bases and 3 bases respectively, with 6 bases between them. The CDR3 is 13 residues long. The CDR3 protein is CASSSVPNEKLFF. The CDR3 DNA follows: TGTGCCAGCAGTTCAGTACCTAATGAAAAACTGTTTTTT.

The chain recombines TRBV4-1 with TRBJ2-7; 7 bases line up with TRBD2. The CDR3 has 15 amino acids. V trimming: 1 base; J trimming: 4 bases; junction bases outside the gene matches: 7. Germline CDR1 is MGHRA and CDR2 is YSYEKL. In DNA, the CDR3 is TGCGCCAGCAGCCAAGGCGAGCGGGGTGGTTACGAGCAGTACTTC. The encoded protein is CASSQGERGGYEQYF.

This chain links TRBV5-5 with TRBJ2-1; a possible D gene is TRBD2 (6 bases). Germline loops: CDR1 SGHKS, CDR2 YYEKEE (reference sequence). The CDR3 contains 15 residues. V dropped 4 bases and J dropped 7 bases, with 18 bases sitting between them. As DNA, the CDR3 is TGTGCCAGCAGCCGCGGGACCCCTCGGGGAAATGAGCAGTTCTTC. Translated: CASSRGTPRGNEQFF.

The J gene is TRBJ2-2, the V gene TRBV6-1; D may be TRBD1 (5 bases). Germline loops: CDR1 MNHNS, CDR2 SASEGT. This CDR3 contains 14 residues. V lost 3 bases and J 1 base, leaving 6 bases between the germline ends. The CDR3 reads CASSDRVNTGELFF. The CDR3 DNA sequence: TGTGCCAGCAGTGACAGGGTGAACACCGGGGAGCTGTTTTTT.

The V and J genes are TRBV7-3 and TRBJ1-5; 8 nucleotides agree with TRBD1. Germline V gene lookup returns CDR1 SGHTA and CDR2 FQGTGA. The CDR3 runs 18 residues. The V and J ends lost 4 bases and 2 bases, in that order; junction bases with no gene match: 13. The CDR3 region is CASSSHRGRGDGNQPQHF. The DNA of the CDR3 is TGTGCCAGCAGCTCGCACAGGGGGAGGGGAGATGGCAATCAGCCCCAGCATTTT.

The chain combines TRBV28 with TRBJ2-7; TRBD1 matches 9 bases. Germline trimming cut 7 bases from V and 6 bases from J; bases unmatched to any gene: 4. The CDR3 contains 12 residues. Germline V gene sequence: CDR1 MDHEN, CDR2 SYDVKM. The CDR3 DNA reads TGTGCCAGCATCAGACAGGGGGGCGAGCAGTACTTC. This sequence encodes CASIRQGGEQYF.

The J gene is TRBJ2-7, the V gene TRBV5-1; 8 positions agree with TRBD2. Unmatched junction bases numbered 5, after V lost 1 base and J lost 2 bases. CDR1 SGHRS and CDR2 YFSETQ come from the germline V gene. This CDR3 comprises 15 residues. CDR3 in amino acids: CASSLTPAGAYEQYF. CDR3 DNA sequence: TGCGCCAGCAGCTTGACTCCAGCGGGGGCCTACGAGCAGTACTTC.

CDR3 in amino acids: CASSPWTLINEQFF. The CDR3 DNA reads as TGTGCCAGCAGCCCTTGGACACTGATAAATGAGCAGTTCTTC. This sequence joins TRBV3-1 (or the pseudogene TRBV3-2) and TRBJ2-1, with D maybe TRBD1 (5 bases). Trimming took 4 bases from V and 7 from J, leaving 14 bases between them. The length of the CDR3 is 14 residues. Germline loops: CDR1 LGHDT, CDR2 YNNKEL (reference sequence).

V gene TRBV6-5 combines with J gene TRBJ2-1; 12 bases match TRBD2. The CDR3 sequence is 16 residues long. With V trimmed by 4 bases and J by 8 bases, 9 bases remained unmatched. Germline V gene sequence: CDR1 MNHEY, CDR2 SVGAGI. The CDR3 DNA reads TGTGCCAGCAGTTTTGGCCGGACTAGCGGGACCTATGAGCAGTTCTTC. Amino acids: CASSFGRTSGTYEQFF.

CDR3 coding DNA: TGTGCCAGCAGCGCCCGGGACAGCTACAAGCCCGGGGAGCTGTTTTTT. Translation gives CASSARDSYKPGELFF. The chain joins TRBV5-4 to TRBJ2-2; 7 bases map to TRBD1. This CDR3 has 16 amino acids. V was clipped by 4 bases and J by 6 bases; unmatched bases: 12. Per germline, CDR1 SGHNT and CDR2 YYREEE (reference sequence).

The CDR3: CAWTTGTSGTNEQFF. DNA of the CDR3: TGTGCCTGGACTACCGGGACTAGCGGGACCAATGAGCAGTTCTTC. The V call is TRBV30, the J call TRBJ2-1; 13 bases align to TRBD2. CDR3 length: 15 amino acids. Looked up from germline, CDR1 is GTSNPN and CDR2 is SVGIG (reference sequence). After removal of 4 bases from V and 6 bases from J, the junction contained 6 bases not matched to a gene.